The following is a T cell receptor (beta chain) sequence with its context. Original analysis: Reference gene primer amplification gave estimated nucleated cell counts. Assay: immunoSEQ multiplex PCR; the TCRdb copy retains only in-frame clones and omits some. Clone size and V and J calls were adopted from that table, with D and trimming inferred from the DNA. Among 250,000 or so clones, around nine tenths were seen once, and the ten largest hold about 10%. Germline CDR1 and CDR2: KGHDR and SFDVKD. Trimming removed 7 bases from V and 3 bases from J; junction bases left unmatched: 6. CDR3 length: 15 amino acids. The data were obtained in a study of blood T cell repertoires in COVID-19. About the research overall: The United States, Italy and Spain were the sources of the acute and convalescent COVID-19 samples. In each case, the material was cDNA or gDNA derived from T cells, B-cell-depleted T cells, or PBMCs.

The source of this sequence is a middle-aged man with active or convalescent COVID-19. The sample taken for sequencing was peripheral blood. The chain employs TRBV24-1 and TRBJ2-1, with TRBD1 matching 9 bases. CDR3 nucleotide sequence: TGTGCCACCAGCTCTAGGGGACAGGGCTACAATGAGCAGTTCTTC. This sequence encodes CATSSRGQGYNEQFF.